Detailed here is one T cell receptor beta chain. Its antigen is not identified. Primed by a sample-barcoded 5' primer and a J-beta primer mix, a second PCR proceeded for about 6 to 12 cycles. One entry per CDR3 protein results from TCRdb running MiXCR on the 5' RACE reads. The data contain approximately 800,000 distinct CDR3 sequences, 40% to 65% of them seen just once; the ten biggest clones take up approximately 40%. This sample stems from a study of blood T cells in healthy people across ages. General study points: Diversity estimates from one million T cells were considered underestimates. There were more naive CD4+ cells and higher diversity in long-lived donors than in aged donors.

Each donor supplied approximately 10 milliliters of peripheral blood. This sequence originates from a man at least 80 years old in good health. The sample comprised blood.

CDR3 DNA sequence: TGCAGTGCTAGAGGCAAATCGGACGATCAGCCCCAGCATTTT. Protein product: CSARGKSDDQPQHF. The V gene is TRBV20-1, the J gene TRBJ1-5, with D unclear. CDR1 is DFQATT, CDR2 SNEGSKA, per germline (reference sequence). The CDR3 is made up of 14 amino acids. Trimming took 1 base from V and 5 from J, leaving 12 bases between them.